This T cell receptor beta chain emerged from a study of PD-L1 blockade in urothelial cancer. The data were produced by immunoSEQ multiplex PCR, yet TCRdb's version contains in-frame clones alone and is incomplete. The table records about 52,000 clones, over 75% of them present only once. The origin of this receptor is a middle-aged man with urothelial cancer. The starting material was PBMCs, obtained around atezolizumab (anti-PD-L1) treatment.

The DNA for the CDR3 is TGTGCCAGCAGACCGCCCTCGGGCAGGGGCCCCACAGATACGCAGTATTTT. Translating it yields CASRPPSGRGPTDTQYF. The chain is built from TRBV28 and TRBJ2-3; perhaps TRBD1 as D (6 bases). CDR3 length: 17 amino acids. The germline V gene has CDR1 MDHEN and CDR2 SYDVKM. The V end was cut by 6 bases, the J end by 2 bases, with 21 bases between.